Listed below are T cell receptor beta chains from one sample, sequenced in a study of beta chain features in type 1 diabetes. Using immunoSEQ multiplex PCR, the repertoire was profiled, and TCRdb retains in-frame clones only, with some absent. Among around 300,000 clones listed, roughly 8% were seen once. The sample taken for sequencing was central memory CD4+ T cells from blood. The receptors here all came from a woman aged 18-29 years in good health. The CDR3 runs from the conserved cysteine through the conserved F or W. The D gene is left open where the match is weak. Clone size is stated in some rows and not others, as once, few, many or a class when expanded.

D gene: -; clone size: -; J gene: TRBJ1-2; V gene: TRBV18; CDR3 DNA: TGTGCCAGCTCACCCCTAAGCAGGGACAATGCTAACTATGGCTACACCTTC; CDR3 protein: CASSPLSRDNANYGYTF
D gene: -; clone size: many; J gene: TRBJ2-2; V gene: TRBV27; CDR3 DNA: TGTGCCAGCAGTGCCGGGTCGAGGACCGGGGAGCTGTTTTTT; CDR3 protein: CASSAGSRTGELFF
D gene: -; clone size: few; J gene: TRBJ2-2; V gene: TRBV19; CDR3 DNA: TGTGCCAGTATGGTGTCAGCCAACACCGGGGAGCTGTTTTTT; CDR3 protein: CASMVSANTGELFF
D gene: -; clone size: -; J gene: TRBJ2-3; V gene: TRBV7-2; CDR3 DNA: TGTGCCAGCAGCCGCCCCCATTCAACTAGCACAGATACGCAGTATTTT; CDR3 protein: CASSRPHSTSTDTQYF
D gene: -; clone size: few; J gene: TRBJ1-2; V gene: TRBV11-1; CDR3 DNA: TGTGCCAGCAGCTTAGGCGGACAGTTCGGCTATGGCTACACCTTC; CDR3 protein: CASSLGGQFGYGYTF
D gene: TRBD2; clone size: few; J gene: TRBJ2-3; V gene: TRBV29-1; CDR3 DNA: TGCAGCGGAAAACCCTCGGGACTAGCGGCCACAGATACGCAGTATTTT; CDR3 protein: CSGKPSGLAATDTQYF
D gene: TRBD2; clone size: -; J gene: TRBJ2-5; V gene: TRBV2; CDR3 DNA: TGTGCCAGCAGTTACCGGGGGGTTAGTCCTGGGACCCAGTACTTC; CDR3 protein: CASSYRGVSPGTQYF
D gene: -; clone size: few; J gene: TRBJ2-1; V gene: TRBV10-2; CDR3 DNA: TGCGCCAGCCGAGGAGGCAGTCGTAATGAGCAGTTCTTC; CDR3 protein: CASRGGSRNEQFF
D gene: -; clone size: -; J gene: TRBJ1-2; V gene: TRBV27; CDR3 DNA: TGTGCCAGCAGTTTCTTCCCTCAGACAGGAGCCTATGGCTACACCTTC; CDR3 protein: CASSFFPQTGAYGYTF
D gene: -; clone size: many; J gene: TRBJ1-1; V gene: TRBV6-5; CDR3 DNA: TGTGCCAGCAGTTACAGCACAGGGGAAGCTTTCTTT; CDR3 protein: CASSYSTGEAFF
D gene: -; clone size: few; J gene: TRBJ1-5; V gene: TRBV7-2; CDR3 DNA: TGTGCCAGCAGCTTAGCCAGAGATCAGCCCCAGCATTTT; CDR3 protein: CASSLARDQPQHF
D gene: -; clone size: -; J gene: TRBJ2-5; V gene: TRBV5-1; CDR3 DNA: TGCGCCAGCAGCTTAAATAGCGGTCAAGAGACCCAGTACTTC; CDR3 protein: CASSLNSGQETQYF
D gene: TRBD1; clone size: many; J gene: TRBJ2-1; V gene: TRBV7-9; CDR3 DNA: TGTGCCAGCAGCCCCCCAGGGGGCCCCTACAATGAGCAGTTCTTC; CDR3 protein: CASSPPGGPYNEQFF
D gene: -; clone size: -; J gene: TRBJ2-7; V gene: TRBV7-6; CDR3 DNA: TGTGCCAGCAGCTTATATCCCGGATGGGAGCAGTACTTC; CDR3 protein: CASSLYPGWEQYF
D gene: -; clone size: few; J gene: TRBJ2-7; V gene: TRBV25-1; CDR3 DNA: TGTGCCAGCAGTGCCGGCAGGGATTCCTACGAGCAGTACTTC; CDR3 protein: CASSAGRDSYEQYF
D gene: -; clone size: -; J gene: TRBJ1-1; V gene: TRBV9; CDR3 DNA: TGTGCCAGCAGCGTAGAGCCCCTGAACACTGAAGCTTTCTTT; CDR3 protein: CASSVEPLNTEAFF